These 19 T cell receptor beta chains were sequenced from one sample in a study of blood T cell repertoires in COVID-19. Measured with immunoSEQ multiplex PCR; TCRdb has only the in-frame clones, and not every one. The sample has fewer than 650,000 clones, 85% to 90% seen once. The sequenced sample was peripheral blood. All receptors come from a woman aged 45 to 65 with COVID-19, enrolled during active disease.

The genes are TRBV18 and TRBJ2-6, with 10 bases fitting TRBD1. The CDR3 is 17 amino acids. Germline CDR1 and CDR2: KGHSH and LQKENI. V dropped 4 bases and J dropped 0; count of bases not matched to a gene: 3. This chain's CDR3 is CASSRTGGSSGANVLTF. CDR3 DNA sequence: TGTGCCAGCTCACGGACAGGGGGGAGCTCTGGGGCCAACGTCCTGACTTTC. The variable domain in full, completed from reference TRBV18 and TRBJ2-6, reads NAGVMQNPRHLVRRRGQEARLRCSPMKGHSHVYWYRQLPEEGLKFMVYLQKENIIDESGMPKERFSAEFPKEGPSILRIQQVVRGDSAAYFCASSRTGGSSGANVLTFGAGSRLTVL.

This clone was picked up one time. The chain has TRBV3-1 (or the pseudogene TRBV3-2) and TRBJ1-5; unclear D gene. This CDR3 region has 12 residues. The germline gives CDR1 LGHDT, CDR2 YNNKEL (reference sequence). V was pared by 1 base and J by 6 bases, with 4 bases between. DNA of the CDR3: TGTGCCAGCAGCCAAGGGAGTCAGCCCCAGCATTTT. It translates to CASSQGSQPQHF.

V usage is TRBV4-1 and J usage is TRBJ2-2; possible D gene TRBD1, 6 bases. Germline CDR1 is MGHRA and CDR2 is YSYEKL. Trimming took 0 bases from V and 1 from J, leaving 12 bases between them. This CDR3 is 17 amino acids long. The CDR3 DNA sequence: TGCGCCAGCAGCCAAGAGGCAGGGGCCGGGAACACCGGGGAGCTGTTTTTT. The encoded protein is CASSQEAGAGNTGELFF.

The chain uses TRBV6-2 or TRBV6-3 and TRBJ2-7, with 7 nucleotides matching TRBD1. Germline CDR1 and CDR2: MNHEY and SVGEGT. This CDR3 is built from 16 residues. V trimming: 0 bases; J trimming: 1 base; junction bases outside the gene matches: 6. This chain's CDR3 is CASSYSWAGGSYEQYF. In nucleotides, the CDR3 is TGTGCCAGCAGTTACTCTTGGGCAGGGGGTTCCTACGAGCAGTACTTC.

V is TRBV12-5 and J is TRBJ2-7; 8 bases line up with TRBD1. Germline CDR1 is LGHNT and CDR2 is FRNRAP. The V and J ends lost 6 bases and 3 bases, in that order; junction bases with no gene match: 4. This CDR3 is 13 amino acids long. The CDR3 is CASGRDRHYEQYF. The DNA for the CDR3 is TGTGCTAGTGGCAGGGACAGGCACTACGAGCAGTACTTC.

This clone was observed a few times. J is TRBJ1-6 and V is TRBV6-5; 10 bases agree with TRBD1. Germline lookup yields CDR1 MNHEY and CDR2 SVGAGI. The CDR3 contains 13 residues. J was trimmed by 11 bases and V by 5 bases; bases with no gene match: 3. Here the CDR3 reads CASSQGQGTPLHF. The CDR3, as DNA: TGTGCCAGCAGTCAGGGACAGGGGACACCCCTCCACTTT.

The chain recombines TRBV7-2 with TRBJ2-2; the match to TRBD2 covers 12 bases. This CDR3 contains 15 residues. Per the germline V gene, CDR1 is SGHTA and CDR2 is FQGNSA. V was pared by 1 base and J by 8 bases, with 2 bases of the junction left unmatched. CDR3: CASSLGTSGAGELFF. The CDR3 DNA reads TGTGCCAGCAGCTTAGGGACTAGCGGGGCTGGGGAGCTGTTTTTT.

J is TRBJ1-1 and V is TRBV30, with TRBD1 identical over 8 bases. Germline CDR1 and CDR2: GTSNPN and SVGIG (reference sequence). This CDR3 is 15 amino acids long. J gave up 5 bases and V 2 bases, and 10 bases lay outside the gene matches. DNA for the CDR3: TGTGCCTGGAGTATACTCGACAGGGGCCGTACTGAAGCTTTCTTT. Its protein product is CAWSILDRGRTEAFF.

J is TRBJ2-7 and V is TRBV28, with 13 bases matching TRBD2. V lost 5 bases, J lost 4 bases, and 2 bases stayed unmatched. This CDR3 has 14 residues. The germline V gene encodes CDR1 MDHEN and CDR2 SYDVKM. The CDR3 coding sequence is TGTGCCAGCAGTCAACTAGCGGGGGGGTACGAGCAGTACTTC. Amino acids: CASSQLAGGYEQYF. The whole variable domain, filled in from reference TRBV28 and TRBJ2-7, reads DVKVTQSSRYLVKRTGEKVFLECVQDMDHENMFWYRQDPGLGLRLIYFSYDVKMKEKGDIPEGYSVSREKKERFSLILESASTNQTSMYLCASSQLAGGYEQYFGPGTRLTVT.

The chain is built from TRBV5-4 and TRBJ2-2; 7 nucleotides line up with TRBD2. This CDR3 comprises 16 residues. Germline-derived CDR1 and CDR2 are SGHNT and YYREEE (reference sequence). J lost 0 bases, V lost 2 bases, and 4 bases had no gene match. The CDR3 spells CASSLSGAANTGELFF. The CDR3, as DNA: TGTGCCAGCAGCTTAAGCGGGGCCGCGAACACCGGGGAGCTGTTTTTT.

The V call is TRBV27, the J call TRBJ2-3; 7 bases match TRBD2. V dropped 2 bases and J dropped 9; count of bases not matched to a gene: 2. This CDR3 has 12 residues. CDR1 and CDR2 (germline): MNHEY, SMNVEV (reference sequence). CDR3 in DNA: TGTGCCAGCAGTTTACCGCGGGGGACGCAGTATTTT. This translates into CASSLPRGTQYF.

The CDR3 sequence: CASSYQGVINQPQHF. The CDR3 nucleotides read TGTGCCAGCAGTTACCAGGGGGTTATAAATCAGCCCCAGCATTTT. This sequence joins TRBV6-2 or TRBV6-3 and TRBJ1-5; 7 bases map to TRBD1. J was trimmed by 4 bases and V by 2 bases; bases with no gene match: 5. There are 15 residues in the CDR3. Germline CDR1 is MNHEY and CDR2 is SVGEGT.

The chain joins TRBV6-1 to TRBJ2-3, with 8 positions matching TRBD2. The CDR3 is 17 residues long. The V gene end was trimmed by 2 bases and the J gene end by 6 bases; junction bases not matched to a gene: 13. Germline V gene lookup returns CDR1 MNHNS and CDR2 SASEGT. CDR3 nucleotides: TGTGCCAGCAGTGAAATTCAACGGGGGGGCCTCCTGGATACGCAGTATTTT. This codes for CASSEIQRGGLLDTQYF.

CDR3 DNA: TGCAGCGTCCCTAGCGGGGGGACTGGCACAGATACGCAGTATTTT. Amino acid sequence: CSVPSGGTGTDTQYF. The chain carries TRBV29-1 and TRBJ2-3, with 11 bases lining up with TRBD2. CDR1 SQVTM and CDR2 ANQGSEA come from the germline V gene. The CDR3 sequence is 15 residues long. J gave up 1 base and V 6 bases, and 6 bases lay outside the gene matches.

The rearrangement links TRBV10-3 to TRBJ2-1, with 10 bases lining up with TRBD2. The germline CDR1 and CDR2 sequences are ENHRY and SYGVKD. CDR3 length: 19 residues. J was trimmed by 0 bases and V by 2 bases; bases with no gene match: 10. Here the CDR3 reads CAISEGRTSGDRSYNEQFF. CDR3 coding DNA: TGTGCCATCAGTGAGGGAAGAACTAGCGGGGATCGCTCCTACAATGAGCAGTTCTTC.

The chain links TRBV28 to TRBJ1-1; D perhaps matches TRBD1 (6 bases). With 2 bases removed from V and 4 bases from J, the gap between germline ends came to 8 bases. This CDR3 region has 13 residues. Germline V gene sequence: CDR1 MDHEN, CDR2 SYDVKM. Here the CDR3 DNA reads TGTGCCAGCAGTTTAACAGGGACCACTGAAGCTTTCTTT. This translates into CASSLTGTTEAFF.

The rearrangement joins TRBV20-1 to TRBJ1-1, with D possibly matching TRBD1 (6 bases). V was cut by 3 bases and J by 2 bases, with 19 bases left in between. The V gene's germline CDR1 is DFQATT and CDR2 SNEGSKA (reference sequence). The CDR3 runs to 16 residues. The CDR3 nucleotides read TGCAGTGCTAGTAAGACAGGACAGACTTTAAACACTGAAGCTTTCTTT. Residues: CSASKTGQTLNTEAFF.

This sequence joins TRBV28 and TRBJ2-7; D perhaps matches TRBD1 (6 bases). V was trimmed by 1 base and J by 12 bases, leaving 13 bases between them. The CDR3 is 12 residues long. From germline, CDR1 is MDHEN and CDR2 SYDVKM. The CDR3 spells CASSLLQGLVYF. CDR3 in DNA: TGTGCCAGCAGTTTATTACAGGGATTGGTGTACTTC.

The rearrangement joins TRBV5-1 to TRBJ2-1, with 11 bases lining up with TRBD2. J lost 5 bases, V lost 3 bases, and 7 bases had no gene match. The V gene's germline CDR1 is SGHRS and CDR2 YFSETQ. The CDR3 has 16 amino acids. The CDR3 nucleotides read TGCGCCAGCAGCTCTATAACTAGCGGGGGCGACAATGAGCAGTTCTTC. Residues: CASSSITSGGDNEQFF. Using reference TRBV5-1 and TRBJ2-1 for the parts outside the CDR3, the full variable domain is KAGVTQTPRYLIKTRGQQVTLSCSPISGHRSVSWYQQTPGQGLQFLFEYFSETQRNKGNFPGRFSGRQFSNSRSEMNVSTLELGDSALYLCASSSITSGGDNEQFFGPGTRLTVL.